Listed below are T cell receptor beta chains from one sample, sequenced in a study of blood T cell repertoires in COVID-19. Assay: immunoSEQ multiplex PCR; the TCRdb copy retains only in-frame clones and omits some. In the table there are about 75,000 clones, 84% of which are singletons. The specimen was peripheral blood. The source is a woman aged 45-59 years with acute or convalescent COVID-19. Both conserved end residues are part of each CDR3. A D gene is named only where the DNA matches it firmly. Size is stated for part of the rows, as once, few or many counts, or as a class when the clone is expanded.

D gene	J gene	clone size	V gene	CDR3 DNA	CDR3 protein
TRBD2	TRBJ2-7	NA	TRBV11-2	TGTGCCAGCAGCCAAGAAGCGGGACGGCACGAGCAGTACTTC	CASSQEAGRHEQYF
TRBD1	TRBJ2-2	NA	TRBV19	TGTGCCAGTAGTATCGGCGACGGGACAGGGGTTGCCGGGGAGCTGTTTTTT	CASSIGDGTGVAGELFF
NA	TRBJ1-5	NA	TRBV7-7	TGTGCCAGCAGCTTAGCGGTCGAGGTTCTGAGCAATCAGCCCCAGCATTTT	CASSLAVEVLSNQPQHF
NA	TRBJ1-1	NA	TRBV30	TGTGCCTGGATTACAGCCTCATATGAAGCTTTCTTT	CAWITASYEAFF
NA	TRBJ2-1	NA	TRBV29-1	TGCAGCGCCCCAAGGACAGAGTACAATGAGCAGTTCTTC	CSAPRTEYNEQFF
TRBD2	TRBJ2-7	NA	TRBV27	TGTGCCAGCAAGGTAGCGGGATCCCACGAGCAGTACTTC	CASKVAGSHEQYF
NA	TRBJ1-2	few	TRBV5-1	TGCGCCAGCAGCCTGGAGGCCTCCAGGCATGGCTACACCTTC	CASSLEASRHGYTF
NA	TRBJ1-6	few	TRBV12-2	TGTGCAAGTCGCTTTAGACAGGGGAATTCACCCCTCCACTTT	CASRFRQGNSPLHF
NA	TRBJ1-2	NA	TRBV21-1	TGTGCCAGCACCATCCCCGGGGGGGCCAATCTCTATGGCTACACCTTC	CASTIPGGANLYGYTF
NA	TRBJ1-1	NA	TRBV29-1	TGCAGCGTGGGGGGGTTTGGGACTGAAGCTTTCTTT	CSVGGFGTEAFF
TRBD1	TRBJ1-4	NA	TRBV5-1	TGCGCCAGCAGCCTGACAGGGGAAGGGGAAAAACTGTTTTTT	CASSLTGEGEKLFF
NA	TRBJ2-7	NA	TRBV6-5	TGTGCCAGCACTAAAGGAGGCGGAACCTACGAGCAGTACTTC	CASTKGGGTYEQYF
TRBD1	TRBJ2-7	NA	TRBV6-5	TGTGCCAGCAGGACCGGGACAGGATCCTACGAGCAGTACTTC	CASRTGTGSYEQYF
NA	TRBJ1-1	NA	TRBV5-6	TGTGCCAGCAGCTTACCCCAGGGGTGGAACACTGAAGCTTTCTTT	CASSLPQGWNTEAFF
NA	TRBJ2-7	NA	TRBV3-1/TRBV3-2	TGTGCCAGCAGCTCCCTCTACGAGCAGTACTTC	CASSSLYEQYF
TRBD1	TRBJ1-1	NA	TRBV6-4	TGTGCCAGCAGTGACTCGATGACAGGGGCGGAAGCTTTCTTT	CASSDSMTGAEAFF
TRBD2	TRBJ2-2	NA	TRBV30	TGTGCCTGGAGTCCCACCCGGACTAGCGGGGGTATCGGGGAGCTGTTTTTT	CAWSPTRTSGGIGELFF
TRBD1	TRBJ2-7	NA	TRBV7-9	TGTGCCAGCAGCCCAGGACAGGGTATATCTTCCTACGAGCAGTACTTC	CASSPGQGISSYEQYF
TRBD1	TRBJ1-6	NA	TRBV18	TGTGCCAGCTCACCACGGGACAGGCGGAGCTCCTATAATTCACCCCTCCACTTT	CASSPRDRRSSYNSPLHF
TRBD1	TRBJ1-5	NA	TRBV10-3	TGTGCCATCAGTTCCCCGGGACAGGGGGCCTATAGCAATCAGCCCCAGCATTTT	CAISSPGQGAYSNQPQHF
TRBD1	TRBJ1-3	NA	TRBV29-1	TGCAGCGTTGGTCGGGGGACAGGGACTGGAAACACCATATATTTT	CSVGRGTGTGNTIYF
NA	TRBJ2-1	NA	TRBV11-2	TGTGCCAGCAGCCTCGGGGACTTCCTTTTCTTC	CASSLGDFLFF
NA	TRBJ1-5	NA	TRBV6-5	TGTGCCAGCAGTTACTCTGGGGCAGCTAGTCAGCCCCAGCATTTT	CASSYSGAASQPQHF
NA	TRBJ2-7	NA	TRBV7-8	TGTGCCAGCAGCTTAGAAGACAGACCCTACGAGCAGTACTTC	CASSLEDRPYEQYF
NA	TRBJ2-2	NA	TRBV6-6	TGTGCCAGCAGTTACAGCCCCCGTTCGAACACCGGGGAGCTGTTTTTT	CASSYSPRSNTGELFF
NA	TRBJ2-5	NA	TRBV28	TGTGCCAGCAGTGGACTGGTAGAGACCCAGTACTTC	CASSGLVETQYF
NA	TRBJ1-1	NA	TRBV6-6	TGTGCCAGCAGTTACGTACAGGTCTTTGTCCGTGAAGCTTTCTTT	CASSYVQVFVREAFF
TRBD2	TRBJ2-1	once	TRBV7-3	TGTGCCAGCAGCCCGACGGGACTAGCGACTGAGCAGTTCTTC	CASSPTGLATEQFF
NA	TRBJ2-3	NA	TRBV2	TGTGCCAGCAGTGATGGACTTCTTAGCACAGATACGCAGTATTTT	CASSDGLLSTDTQYF
TRBD2	TRBJ2-7	NA	TRBV28	TGTGCCAGCAGTTACCGGACTAGCGAGTCCTACGAGCAGTACTTC	CASSYRTSESYEQYF
TRBD2	TRBJ2-7	NA	TRBV27	TGTGCCAGCAGTTTGGCCGCTGGGACTAGCGGACCCTACGAGCAGTACTTC	CASSLAAGTSGPYEQYF
TRBD1	TRBJ1-2	NA	TRBV5-1	TGCGCCAGCAGCTTGGGAGGACAGGGGTCTGGAGGCTACACCTTC	CASSLGGQGSGGYTF
TRBD2	TRBJ2-3	NA	TRBV6-6	TGTGCCAGCCAGGCTAGCGGAGTCACAGATACGCAGTATTTT	CASQASGVTDTQYF
TRBD2	TRBJ2-5	NA	TRBV7-2	TGTGCCAGCAGCTTAGAACCCGCTACTAGCGGGGGGAGGGAGACCCAGTACTTC	CASSLEPATSGGRETQYF
TRBD1	TRBJ1-2	NA	TRBV6-6	TGTGCCAGCAGTCCCGACAGGGCCTATGGCTACACCTTC	CASSPDRAYGYTF
TRBD2	TRBJ2-2	few	TRBV10-3	TGTGCCATCAGTGAAGGCGGGGGGACCGGGGAGCTGTTTTTT	CAISEGGGTGELFF
NA	TRBJ1-5	NA	TRBV18	TGTGCCAGCTCCCTATCAGGACAGAATCAGCCCCAGCATTTT	CASSLSGQNQPQHF
TRBD1	TRBJ2-1	NA	TRBV4-1	TGCGCCAGCAGCCAATCTCTGCCACCGGGACAGCTCCACAATGAGCAGTTCTTC	CASSQSLPPGQLHNEQFF
TRBD2	TRBJ2-1	NA	TRBV9	TGTGCCAGCAGCGTAGTAAAAGCGGGAGGGATAGATGAGCAGTTCTTC	CASSVVKAGGIDEQFF
NA	TRBJ2-1	NA	TRBV7-2	TGTGCCAGCAGCTTAGAGGGGGGGGGCCCAAATGAGCAGTTCTTC	CASSLEGGGPNEQFF
NA	TRBJ1-1	NA	TRBV3-1/TRBV3-2	TGTGCCAGCAGCCACTTGGGGCGGAACACTGAAGCTTTCTTT	CASSHLGRNTEAFF
NA	TRBJ1-6	few	TRBV10-3	TGTGCCATCAGTGCCCTAACAGAGAGTAATTCACCCCTCCACTTT	CAISALTESNSPLHF
TRBD1	TRBJ2-1	once	TRBV11-3	TGTGCCAGCAGCGCTCAGACAGGGACTGAGCAGTTCTTC	CASSAQTGTEQFF
NA	TRBJ1-3	NA	TRBV7-8	TGTGCCAGCAGCCAGAGGGCAGTGGGCTTGGGAGGAAACACCATATATTTT	CASSQRAVGLGGNTIYF
TRBD2	TRBJ2-2	few	TRBV6-5	TGTGCCAGCAGTTACTTGACTAGCGGGAGACCCGGGGAGCTGTTTTTT	CASSYLTSGRPGELFF
TRBD1	TRBJ2-3	NA	TRBV7-3	TGTGCCAGCAGCAAGACAGGGGGGAAACGAGATACGCAGTATTTT	CASSKTGGKRDTQYF
NA	TRBJ2-5	NA	TRBV29-1	TGCAGCGCCGTATCCTGGGCAGTCGAGACCCAGTACTTC	CSAVSWAVETQYF
TRBD1	TRBJ2-1	NA	TRBV4-2	TGTGCCAGCAGCCAAAGAAACAGGGGATCGGGAAATGAGCAGTTCTTC	CASSQRNRGSGNEQFF
NA	TRBJ2-7	NA	TRBV28	TGTGCCAGCAGACCCGGGACCTACGAGCAGTACTTC	CASRPGTYEQYF
NA	TRBJ2-2	NA	TRBV14	TGTGCCAGCGGAGCAGGGCTCACCGGGGAGCTGTTTTTT	CASGAGLTGELFF
TRBD2	TRBJ2-1	once	TRBV7-2	TGTGCCAGCAGCCGGGCCGAGGGACTACCCTCCTACAATGAGCAGTTCTTC	CASSRAEGLPSYNEQFF
NA	TRBJ2-7	NA	TRBV2	TGTGCCACTCAGTCTTTTAGGACAGAGGACTACGAGCAGTACTTC	CATQSFRTEDYEQYF
NA	TRBJ2-5	NA	TRBV6-5	TGTGCCAGCAGTTACGGTCTGGTGGGGCGTGGGGAGACCCAGTACTTC	CASSYGLVGRGETQYF
TRBD2	TRBJ2-1	NA	TRBV7-9	TGTGCCAGCAGCTTAGGTTTTACTAGCGGAGGGGGTGAGCAGTTCTTC	CASSLGFTSGGGEQFF
NA	TRBJ1-4	NA	TRBV2	TGTGCCAGCAGTGCTGGGAGGCAGAAGAATGAAAAACTGTTTTTT	CASSAGRQKNEKLFF
TRBD2	TRBJ2-7	once	TRBV6-4	TGTGCCAGCAGTGAAAGAACTAGCGGGAGTAACGAGCAGTACTTC	CASSERTSGSNEQYF
NA	TRBJ1-1	NA	TRBV5-6	TGTGCCAGCAGCTTGGGTTACGGCACTGAAGCTTTCTTT	CASSLGYGTEAFF